This T cell receptor (beta chain) was found in a study of T cell repertoires in cytomegalovirus infection. At the level of the study: Recently identified HLA-C-restricted and well-studied HLA-B-restricted CMV epitopes were used. Public TCR beta signatures were indicative of both CMV infection and a matching HLA type.

V lost 4 bases and J 0 bases, leaving 13 bases between the germline ends. The germline gives CDR1 MNHEY, CDR2 SMNVEV (reference sequence). The CDR3 consists of 15 residues. TCRdb recomputed calls from the reads with MiXCR, one row per CDR3 protein. In the table there are fewer than 950,000 distinct CDR3 sequences, over 25% of which are singletons. Study results and caveats: HLA-C-restricted CMV clonotypes gave the most frequent clonotype in two of eight donors.

As for this clonotype: The antigen is undetermined.

This clonotype originated in a human donor in good health (CMV status not recorded). Some clones in this sample may be carry-over from other donors' samples. Source: cultured CD8+ T cells from PBMCs, taken from culture after CMV antigen stimulation. This sequence joins TRBV27 and TRBJ2-7, with D hard to call. As DNA, the CDR3 is TGTGCCAGCAGTTCGATTTACCCCAGCTCCTACGAGCAGTACTTC. Translation: CASSSIYPSSYEQYF.